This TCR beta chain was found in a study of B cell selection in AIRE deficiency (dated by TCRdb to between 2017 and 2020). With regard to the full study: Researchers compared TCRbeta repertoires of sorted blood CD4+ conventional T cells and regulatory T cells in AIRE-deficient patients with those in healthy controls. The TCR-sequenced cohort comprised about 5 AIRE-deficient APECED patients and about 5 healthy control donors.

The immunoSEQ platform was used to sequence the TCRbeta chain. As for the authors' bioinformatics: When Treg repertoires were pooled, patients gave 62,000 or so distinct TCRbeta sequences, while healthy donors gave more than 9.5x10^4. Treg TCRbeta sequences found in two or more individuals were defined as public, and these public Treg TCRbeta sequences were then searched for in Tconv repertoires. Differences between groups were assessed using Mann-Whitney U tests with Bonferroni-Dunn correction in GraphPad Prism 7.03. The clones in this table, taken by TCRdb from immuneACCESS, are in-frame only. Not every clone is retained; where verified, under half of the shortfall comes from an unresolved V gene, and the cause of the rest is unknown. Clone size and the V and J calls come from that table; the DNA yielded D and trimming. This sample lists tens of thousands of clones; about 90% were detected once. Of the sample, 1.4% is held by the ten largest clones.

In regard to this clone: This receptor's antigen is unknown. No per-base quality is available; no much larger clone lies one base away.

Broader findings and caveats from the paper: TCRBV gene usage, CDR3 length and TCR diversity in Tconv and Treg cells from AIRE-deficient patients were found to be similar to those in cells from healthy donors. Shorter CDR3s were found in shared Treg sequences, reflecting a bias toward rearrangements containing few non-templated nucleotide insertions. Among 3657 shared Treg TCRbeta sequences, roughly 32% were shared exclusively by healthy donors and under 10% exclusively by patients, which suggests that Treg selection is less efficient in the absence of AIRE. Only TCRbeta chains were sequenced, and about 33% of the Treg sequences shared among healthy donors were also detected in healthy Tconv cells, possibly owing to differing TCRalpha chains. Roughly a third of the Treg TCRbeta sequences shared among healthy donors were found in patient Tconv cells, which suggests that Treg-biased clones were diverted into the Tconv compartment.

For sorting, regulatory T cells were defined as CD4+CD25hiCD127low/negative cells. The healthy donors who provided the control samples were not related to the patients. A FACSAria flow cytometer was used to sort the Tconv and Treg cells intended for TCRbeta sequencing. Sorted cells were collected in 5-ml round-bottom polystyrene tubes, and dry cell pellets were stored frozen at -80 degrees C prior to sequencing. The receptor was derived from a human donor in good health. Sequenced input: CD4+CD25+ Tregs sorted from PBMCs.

The sequenced DNA is TGTGCCAGCAGTCGATATGGGACCGCGTCCAATGGCTACACCTTC. Protein translation: CASSRYGTASNGYTF. The rearrangement joined TRBV6-6 to TRBJ1-2; TRBD1 might be the D gene, on 5 matching bases. The junction carries 19 bases between V and J, which are trimmed by 5 bases and 6 bases respectively. In the germline V gene (reference sequence), CDR1 corresponds to MNHNY and CDR2 to SVGAGI. Inclusive of the bounding cysteine and phenylalanine, the CDR3 is 15 residues long. Just CDR3 DNA is preserved here, 45 bases in frame from base 1.